This T cell receptor beta chain was identified in a study of blood T cell repertoires in COVID-19. Study-level background: The United States, Italy and Spain provided the acute and convalescent COVID-19 samples. In each case, the material was cDNA or gDNA derived from T cells, B-cell-depleted T cells, or PBMCs.

The ends lost 2 bases at V and 5 bases at J; junction bases unmatched: 13. The germline gives CDR1 SGDLS, CDR2 YYNGEE. The CDR3 contains 18 residues. Per the authors' pipeline: Researchers report that nucleated cell counts were estimated from reference gene primer amplification. Only in-frame clones appear in the TCRdb table, and some are missing; sequencing was by immunoSEQ multiplex PCR. V, J and clone size are those of that table, while D and trimming were read from the DNA. Of 200,000 or so clones in the sample, around four fifths are singletons; the top ten hold approximately 6.9%. V usage is TRBV9 and J usage is TRBJ2-5; 12 bases match TRBD1. Sequences were obtained from peripheral blood. This TCR was recovered from a human donor with acute or convalescent COVID-19. The donor label of this sample is uncertain. For the CDR3, the DNA is TGTGCCAGCAGCGTCCTCGACGGGACAGGGGGCCGCGGGGAGACCCAGTACTTC. Translation gives CASSVLDGTGGRGETQYF.